This T cell receptor beta chain was sequenced in a study of metastatic and nonmetastatic thyroid tumors. Overall study context: Repertoire comparison spanned blood and tumor or nodule tissue of malignant and benign thyroid patients. General observations from the study: Reports indicated that malignant thyroid tumors showed significantly higher TCR beta diversity than benign nodules did, in blood and tumor.

Germline-derived CDR1 and CDR2 are SEHNR and FQNEAQ (reference sequence). CDR3 length equals 14 residues. V shed 8 bases and J shed 0 bases, with 10 bases lying between them. Before thyroid surgery, none of the patients had received any treatment. In the authors' methods: The authors used CDR3 differences across clinicopathological groups to build a distant-metastasis classifier for papillary thyroid cancer. From the PCR reads, TCRdb re-called clones with MiXCR. The V and J calls follow TCRdb's processing rather than the paper's. The sample holds roughly 14,000 clones; less than 25% are singletons and the top ten take roughly 7.3%. There are many counts of this clone. Its target is not known.

This chain uses TRBV7-9 with TRBJ2-2, with D hard to call. Sequencing was carried out using blood. The sequence was obtained from a female donor with papillary thyroid cancer or a benign thyroid nodule (not recorded which). Some clones in this sample may be carry-over from other donors' samples. CDR3 loop: CASYDWTNTGELFF. The CDR3 nucleotides are TGTGCCAGCTACGACTGGACGAACACCGGGGAGCTGTTTTTT. The full variable domain, completed using reference TRBV7-9 and TRBJ2-2, is DTGVSQNPRHKITKRGQNVTFRCDPISEHNRLYWYRQTLGQGPEFLTYFQNEAQLEKSRLLSDRFSAERPKGSFSTLEIQRTEQGDSAMYLCASYDWTNTGELFFGEGSRLTVL.